What follows are 2 T cell receptor beta chains derived from one specimen sequenced in a study of early T cells in non-severe SARS-CoV-2 infection. MiXCR was run by TCRdb on the 5' RACE reads, yielding one entry per CDR3 protein. The sample yields tens of thousands of distinct CDR3 sequences, 6.2% seen once. Input material: whole blood. The receptors stem from an adult who was a healthcare worker with PCR-confirmed SARS-CoV-2 infection or an uninfected control (not recorded which).

This clonotype was counted at least ten times. The chain has TRBV4-1 and TRBJ1-4; 11 bases agree with TRBD1. The CDR3 consists of 16 residues. The germline V gene has CDR1 MGHRA and CDR2 YSYEKL. J was trimmed by 6 bases and V by 2 bases; bases with no gene match: 5. In DNA, the CDR3 is TGCGCCAGCAGCCAACACCCGGGACAGGGGGATGAAAAACTGTTTTTT. Amino acid sequence: CASSQHPGQGDEKLFF.

This clonotype was found many times. The V and J genes are TRBV2 and TRBJ2-5; the match to TRBD2 covers 8 bases. V shed 5 bases and J 5 bases; nucleotides not matched to a gene: 10. The CDR3 runs 15 residues. In germline, CDR1 is SNHLY, CDR2 FYNNEI. The CDR3 sequence: CASSINGGALETQYF. The DNA of the CDR3 is TGTGCCAGCAGTATTAACGGGGGGGCTTTGGAGACCCAGTACTTC.